This TCR beta chain was observed in a study of blood T cell repertoires in COVID-19. Study summary: From the United States, Italy and Spain came samples of acute and convalescent COVID-19. The analysed material was cDNA or gDNA that came from T cells, B-cell-depleted T cells, or PBMCs.

Original processing methods: The authors estimated nucleated cell counts from reference gene primer amplification. Clones were read by immunoSEQ multiplex PCR, and TCRdb kept only the in-frame ones, dropping some. V and J calls plus clone size are reproduced from that table; the DNA served to infer D and trimming. The repertoire includes some 220,000 clones, about 83% of them detected once, and 4% sits in the top ten. The CDR3 extends over 17 amino acids. CDR1 SQVTM and CDR2 ANQGSEA come from the germline V gene. Trimming removed 4 bases at V and 0 bases at J, with 21 bases between. The specimen was peripheral blood. This receptor was taken from a man aged 50-60 years with acute or convalescent COVID-19. This chain uses TRBV29-1 with TRBJ1-2, with D perhaps matching TRBD1 (5 bases). CDR3 region: CSVVREGLPGANYGYTF. Written as DNA, the CDR3 is TGCAGCGTTGTACGAGAGGGACTGCCGGGAGCTAACTATGGCTACACCTTC.